These T cell receptor beta chains were read from a single sample in a study of response to subunit inactivated influenza vaccine. TCRdb processed the RT-PCR reads anew with MiXCR; each CDR3 protein has one entry. The sample consists of 450,000 to 700,000 distinct CDR3 sequences, 14% of them appearing once. Sequences were derived from PBMCs from blood, sampled approximately 12 days after vaccination. The receptors shown here come from a man aged 45-65 years who received an inactivated influenza vaccine. Both conserved end residues are part of each CDR3. D genes are given only for firm matches. Clone size is shown for a subset of rows, as once, few, many or a class of expanded clone.

CASSYSTPTNNEKLFF	TGTGCCAGCAGTTACTCAACTCCAACGAACAATGAAAAACTGTTTTTT	-	few	TRBV6-5	TRBJ1-4
CASSTLSGTGGEAQYF	TGTGCCAGCAGTACATTATCCGGGACAGGGGGCGAGGCCCAGTACTTC	TRBD1	-	TRBV28	TRBJ2-5
CASSPSGQGNTGELFF	TGTGCCAGCAGTCCCTCGGGACAGGGGAACACCGGGGAGCTGTTTTTT	TRBD1	-	TRBV28	TRBJ2-2
CASSLRTSGGYEQYF	TGTGCCAGCAGCCTGCGGACTAGCGGGGGATACGAGCAGTACTTC	TRBD2	-	TRBV13	TRBJ2-7
CSAITGERGNQPQHF	TGCAGTGCTATCACAGGGGAGCGGGGCAATCAGCCCCAGCATTTT	TRBD1	-	TRBV20-1	TRBJ1-5
CASSLNGRAHEQFF	TGTGCCAGCAGCTTGAACGGGAGGGCCCATGAGCAGTTCTTC	TRBD2	-	TRBV9	TRBJ2-1
CASSPGLETGELFF	TGTGCTAGCAGCCCTGGCCTGGAGACCGGGGAGCTTTTTTTT	-	-	TRBV7-7	TRBJ2-2
CASNHAGLAGNNEQFF	TGTGCCAGTAACCATGCAGGACTAGCGGGTAATAATGAGCAGTTCTTC	TRBD2	-	TRBV19	TRBJ2-1
CASLAGGNNEQFF	TGTGCCAGCTTAGCGGGGGGAAACAATGAGCAGTTCTTC	TRBD2	few	TRBV28	TRBJ2-1
CASRSTGNQPQHF	TGTGCCAGCAGATCGACAGGGAATCAGCCCCAGCATTTT	TRBD1	many	TRBV12-3/TRBV12-4	TRBJ1-5
CASRAGTGGHNEQFF	TGTGCCAGCAGGGCCGGGACAGGGGGTCACAATGAGCAGTTCTTC	TRBD1	-	TRBV3-1	TRBJ2-1
CASSLEGQGMVEQYF	TGTGCCAGCAGCTTAGAGGGACAGGGGATGGTCGAGCAGTACTTC	TRBD1	few	TRBV7-8	TRBJ2-7
CASSYSFQGYEQYF	TGTGCCAGCAGTTACTCGTTTCAGGGCTACGAGCAGTACTTC	-	few	TRBV6-2/TRBV6-3	TRBJ2-7
CASATRGTGGYEQYF	TGCGCCAGCGCTACCCGGGGGACCGGGGGCTACGAGCAGTACTTC	-	-	TRBV10-2	TRBJ2-7
CASSQDWGSNYGYTF	TGCGCCAGCAGCCAAGATTGGGGCAGTAACTATGGCTACACCTTC	-	-	TRBV4-3	TRBJ1-2
CASSFVVTEAFF	TGTGCCAGCAGTTTCGTGGTCACTGAAGCTTTCTTT	-	few	TRBV28	TRBJ1-1
CASSPRQVGNQPQHF	TGCGCCAGCAGCCCCCGACAGGTCGGCAATCAGCCCCAGCATTTT	-	few	TRBV5-1	TRBJ1-5
CASSHKLAGGFQETQYF	TGCGCCAGCAGCCACAAACTAGCGGGGGGTTTTCAAGAGACCCAGTACTTC	TRBD2	-	TRBV4-3	TRBJ2-5
CASSHYDYEQYF	TGTGCCAGCAGCCATTACGACTACGAGCAGTACTTC	-	few	TRBV3-1	TRBJ2-7
CASSLGLAGGRTGELFF	TGTGCCAGCAGTCTTGGGCTAGCGGGGGGGCGGACCGGGGAGCTGTTTTTT	TRBD2	-	TRBV6-5	TRBJ2-2
CASSFVTGGTEAFF	TGTGCCAGCAGCTTTGTGACAGGGGGCACGGAAGCTTTCTTT	TRBD1	-	TRBV7-9	TRBJ1-1
CASSKIIGAETQYF	TGTGCCAGCAGCAAAATCATAGGGGCAGAGACCCAGTACTTC	-	few	TRBV7-9	TRBJ2-5
CASSPTSGGANIQYF	TGCGCCAGCAGTCCGACTAGCGGGGGAGCAAACATTCAGTACTTC	TRBD2	-	TRBV4-3	TRBJ2-4
CASSPTGGGFYGYTF	TGTGCCAGCAGCCCGACCGGGGGCGGCTTCTATGGCTACACCTTC	-	-	TRBV7-2	TRBJ1-2
CASSSQIGSVDSYNEQFF	TGTGCCAGCAGCTCACAAATCGGTAGCGTGGACTCCTACAATGAGCAGTTCTTC	-	-	TRBV7-3	TRBJ2-1
CASRRGQGNQETQYF	TGTGCCAGTAGAAGAGGACAGGGCAACCAAGAGACCCAGTACTTC	TRBD1	-	TRBV19	TRBJ2-5
CASSSDRANYNEQFF	TGTGCCAGCAGCTCGGACAGGGCGAACTACAATGAGCAGTTCTTC	TRBD1	-	TRBV5-6	TRBJ2-1
CASIGGSSYNEQFF	TGTGCCAGCATTGGGGGGAGCTCCTACAATGAGCAGTTCTTC	-	many	TRBV28	TRBJ2-1
CASNLEWGRAYLEQFF	TGTGCCAGCAACTTGGAATGGGGGAGGGCTTATCTTGAGCAGTTCTTC	TRBD2	few	TRBV5-5	TRBJ2-1
CASSSRPLQGNYGYTF	TGTGCCAGCAGCTCTCGACCTTTACAGGGGAACTATGGCTACACCTTC	TRBD1	-	TRBV7-8	TRBJ1-2
CASTAARAGELFF	TGTGCCAGCACCGCGGCAAGAGCCGGGGAGCTGTTTTTT	-	many	TRBV12-3/TRBV12-4	TRBJ2-2
CSASIQTAGEKLFF	TGCAGTGCTAGTATCCAGACAGCGGGAGAAAAACTGTTTTTT	-	-	TRBV20-1	TRBJ1-4
CASSSTRTSGATIADTQYF	TGTGCCAGCAGCTCGACTAGGACTAGCGGGGCCACCATTGCAGATACGCAGTATTTT	TRBD2	-	TRBV11-1	TRBJ2-3
CASSLVGRGNEQFF	TGTGCCAGCAGCTTAGTCGGTAGGGGCAATGAGCAGTTCTTC	-	-	TRBV11-2	TRBJ2-1
CASSRRRGITEQFF	TGTGCCAGCAGCCGACGTCGAGGAATCACTGAGCAGTTCTTC	-	few	TRBV6-2/TRBV6-3	TRBJ2-1
CASSFLAGGTPNYEQYF	TGTGCCAGCAGCTTTCTGGCCGGGGGTACTCCAAACTACGAGCAGTACTTC	-	few	TRBV7-6	TRBJ2-7
CASTKGHTEAFF	TGTGCCAGTACTAAGGGGCACACTGAAGCTTTCTTT	-	-	TRBV19	TRBJ1-1
CASSQESLATWNEQFF	TGTGCCAGCAGCCAAGAGAGCCTAGCGACCTGGAATGAGCAGTTCTTC	-	few	TRBV3-1	TRBJ2-1
CASSSSQGARETQYF	TGTGCCAGCAGCTCCTCACAGGGGGCGCGAGAGACCCAGTACTTC	TRBD1	few	TRBV11-2	TRBJ2-5
CSARSTTRSGAFF	TGCAGTGCTAGATCCACAACCCGAAGTGGGGCTTTCTTT	-	few	TRBV20-1	TRBJ1-1
CASSFPGQGRTEAFF	TGTGCCAGCAGTTTCCCGGGACAGGGGAGGACTGAAGCTTTCTTT	TRBD1	few	TRBV12-3/TRBV12-4	TRBJ1-1
CATSTFRDSNNEQFF	TGTGCCACCAGCACGTTCCGGGACAGTAACAATGAGCAGTTCTTC	TRBD1	-	TRBV24-1	TRBJ2-1
CASSSTGTELYEQYF	TGCGCCAGCAGCTCCACCGGGACAGAGCTCTACGAGCAGTACTTC	TRBD1	-	TRBV5-1	TRBJ2-7